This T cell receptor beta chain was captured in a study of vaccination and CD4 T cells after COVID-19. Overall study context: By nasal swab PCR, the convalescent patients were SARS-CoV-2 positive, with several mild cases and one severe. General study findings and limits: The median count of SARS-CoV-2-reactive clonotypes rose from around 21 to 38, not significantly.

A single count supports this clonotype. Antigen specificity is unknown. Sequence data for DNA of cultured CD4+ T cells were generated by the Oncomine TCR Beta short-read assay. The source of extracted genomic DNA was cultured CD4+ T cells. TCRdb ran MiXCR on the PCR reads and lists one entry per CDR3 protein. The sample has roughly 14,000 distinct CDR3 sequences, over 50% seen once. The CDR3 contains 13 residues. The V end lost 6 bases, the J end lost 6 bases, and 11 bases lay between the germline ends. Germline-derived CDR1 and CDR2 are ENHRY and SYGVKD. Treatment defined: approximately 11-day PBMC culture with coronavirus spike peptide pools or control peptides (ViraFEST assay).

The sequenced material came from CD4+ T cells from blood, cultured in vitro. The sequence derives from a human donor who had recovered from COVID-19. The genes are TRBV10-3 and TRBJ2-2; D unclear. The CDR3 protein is CAIRDSTPGELFF. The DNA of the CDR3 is TGTGCCATCAGGGATAGCACGCCCGGGGAGCTGTTTTTT.